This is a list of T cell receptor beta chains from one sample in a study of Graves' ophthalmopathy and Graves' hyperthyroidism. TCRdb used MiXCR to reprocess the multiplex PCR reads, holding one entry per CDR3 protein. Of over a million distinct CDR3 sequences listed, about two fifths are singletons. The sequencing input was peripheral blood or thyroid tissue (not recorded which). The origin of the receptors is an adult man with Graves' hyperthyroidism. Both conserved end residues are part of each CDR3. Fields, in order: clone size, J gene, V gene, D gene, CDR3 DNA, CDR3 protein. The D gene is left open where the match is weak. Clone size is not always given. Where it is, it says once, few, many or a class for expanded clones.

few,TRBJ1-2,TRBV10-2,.,TGCGCCAGCAGTGAGCGGGATAGCTATGGCTACACCTTC,CASSERDSYGYTF
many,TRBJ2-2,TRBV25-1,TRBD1,TGTGCCAGCAGTCACAGCCCGGGACAGGGACTGATTACCGGGGAGCTGTTTTTT,CASSHSPGQGLITGELFF
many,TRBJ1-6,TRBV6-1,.,TGTGCCAGCAGGAAGGGGTCACCCCTCCACTTT,CASRKGSPLHF
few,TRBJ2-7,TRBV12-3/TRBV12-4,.,TGTGCCAGCAGCTTAGACAGGAGGGACGAGCAGTACTTC,CASSLDRRDEQYF
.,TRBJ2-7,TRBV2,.,TGTGCCAGCAGATGGGGAGAGAGCGCCATAAAGCAGTACTTC,CASRWGESAIKQYF
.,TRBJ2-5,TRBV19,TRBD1,TGTGCCAGTAGGACAGGGCCGGGGACCCAGTACTTC,CASRTGPGTQYF
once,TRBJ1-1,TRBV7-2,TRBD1,TGTGCCAGCAGCGCTTTGGGGGACAGGGGGCGAAACACTGAAGCTTTCTTT,CASSALGDRGRNTEAFF
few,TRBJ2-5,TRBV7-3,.,TGTGCCAGCAGCGAGGACGGGGCAGGCGTGAAGACCCAGTACTTC,CASSEDGAGVKTQYF
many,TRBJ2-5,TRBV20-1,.,TGCAGTGCTAGGTCTAGGGGAGGGGGACAAGAGACCCAGTACTTC,CSARSRGGGQETQYF
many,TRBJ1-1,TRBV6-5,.,TGTGCCAGCAGTTACTCGACTCAGGGGAACACTGAAGCTTTCTTT,CASSYSTQGNTEAFF
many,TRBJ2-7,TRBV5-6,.,TGTGCCAGCAGCTTACCCAGAAGCTCCCTGTACGAGCAGTACTTC,CASSLPRSSLYEQYF
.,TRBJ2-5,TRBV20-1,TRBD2,TGCAGTGCTAGCGATTCAGGACTAGCCGGGGAGACCCAGTACTTC,CSASDSGLAGETQYF
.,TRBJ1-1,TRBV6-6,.,TGTGCCAGCAGTTACTCGTGGGGGGCTGAGACACCGAACACTGAAGCTTTCTTT,CASSYSWGAETPNTEAFF
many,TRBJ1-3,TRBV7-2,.,TGTGCCAGCAGCCTCAGGGCTGTACGTGGAAACACCATATATTTT,CASSLRAVRGNTIYF
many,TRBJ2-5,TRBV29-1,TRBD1,TGCAGCGCCGAGACAGGGGCCTTCCGAACTTTTCATCAAGAGACCCAGTACTTC,CSAETGAFRTFHQETQYF
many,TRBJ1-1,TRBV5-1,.,TGCGCCAGCAGCTTGCATGGTGTAAGCACTGAAGCTTTCTTT,CASSLHGVSTEAFF
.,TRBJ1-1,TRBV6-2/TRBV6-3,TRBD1,TGTGCCAGCAGAGAAGCAGGGACAGGGGGCACTGAAGCTTTCTTT,CASREAGTGGTEAFF
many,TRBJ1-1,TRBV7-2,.,TGTGCCAGCAGCCCGACTAGGCCTGAAGCTTTCTTT,CASSPTRPEAFF
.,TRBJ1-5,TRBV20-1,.,TGCAGTGCTAGAGATAATTTGCGCCAAAGAAGCAATCAGCCCCAGCATTTT,CSARDNLRQRSNQPQHF
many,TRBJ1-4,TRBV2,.,TGTGCCAGCAGGCTCTATGAAAAACTGTTTTTT,CASRLYEKLFF
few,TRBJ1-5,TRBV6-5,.,TGTGCCAGCAGTTACGTCACCGGAGCAGGTGCGAATCAGCCCCAGCATTTT,CASSYVTGAGANQPQHF
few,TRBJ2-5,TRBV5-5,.,TGTGCCAGCAGCTTGGGGTTAGTTACGGTCAAAGAGACCCAGTACTTC,CASSLGLVTVKETQYF
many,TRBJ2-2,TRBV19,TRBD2,TGTGCCAGCCAGGGACTAGCGGTGGACACCGGGGAGCTGTTTTTT,CASQGLAVDTGELFF
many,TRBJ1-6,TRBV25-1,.,TGTGCCAGCAGTGATCCAGGCGGAGGTCTGCCCCTCCACTTT,CASSDPGGGLPLHF
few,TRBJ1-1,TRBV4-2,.,TGTGCCAGCAGCCAAGTTCTGGGACAAGTGAACACTGAAGCTTTCTTT,CASSQVLGQVNTEAFF
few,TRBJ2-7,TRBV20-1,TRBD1,TGCAGTGCCACAAATATTTTTCGACAGGGCGAATACTACGAGCAGTACTTC,CSATNIFRQGEYYEQYF
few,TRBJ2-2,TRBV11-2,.,TGTGCCAGCAGGACCCTTTTGAACACCGGGGAGCTGTTTTTT,CASRTLLNTGELFF
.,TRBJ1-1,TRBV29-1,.,TGCAGCGCTGGACAGCCTAAGAACACTGAAGCTTTCTTT,CSAGQPKNTEAFF
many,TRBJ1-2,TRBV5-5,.,TGTGCCAGCAGCTTCCAAGGGGACTATGGCTACACCTTC,CASSFQGDYGYTF
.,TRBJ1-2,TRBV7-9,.,TGTGCCAGCTGCACCGTTAGGCCACGGGATAGGGTCTACACCTTC,CASCTVRPRDRVYTF
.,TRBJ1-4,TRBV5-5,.,TGTGCCAGCAGCGCCCATAGGGGTGTCGATGAAAAACTGTTTTTT,CASSAHRGVDEKLFF
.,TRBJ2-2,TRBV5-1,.,TGCGCCAGCAGCGAAGAGGGGGCCGGGGAGCTGTTTTTT,CASSEEGAGELFF
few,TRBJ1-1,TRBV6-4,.,TGTGCCAGCAGTTACTCGGCAGAGCCCATGAACACTGAAGCTTTCTTT,CASSYSAEPMNTEAFF
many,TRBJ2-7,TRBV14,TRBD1,TGTGCCAGCAGCCAACCAGACAGGGGACGAGGCGAGCAGTACTTC,CASSQPDRGRGEQYF
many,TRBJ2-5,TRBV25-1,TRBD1,TGTGCCAGCCGAGGGCCGGTTCGGTTCACAGGGGGAGAGACCCAGTACTTC,CASRGPVRFTGGETQYF
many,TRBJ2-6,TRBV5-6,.,TGTGCCAGCAGCCGATTCGGGGGCCCTGGGGCCAACGTCCTGACTTTC,CASSRFGGPGANVLTF
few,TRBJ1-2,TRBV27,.,TGTGCCAGCAGTTTCTCTCGGCAGGGAGGTGGCTACACCTTC,CASSFSRQGGGYTF
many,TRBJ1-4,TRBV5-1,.,TGCGCCAGCAGCCCGGGAGACCTTCGCGAAAAACTGTTTTTT,CASSPGDLREKLFF
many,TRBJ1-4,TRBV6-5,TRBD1,TGTGCCAGCAGTTCGCCGGACAGGGGAGAAAAACTGTTTTTT,CASSSPDRGEKLFF
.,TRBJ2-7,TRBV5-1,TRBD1,TGCGCCAGCAGCTTGATAGTCGGGACAGCCTACGAGCAGTACTTC,CASSLIVGTAYEQYF
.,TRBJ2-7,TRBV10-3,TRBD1,TGTGCCAGCAGCTCAGAGGGACAGAGCTACGAGCAGTACTTC,CASSSEGQSYEQYF
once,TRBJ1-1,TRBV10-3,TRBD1,TGTGCCAGCAGTGGTAACCCCAACGACAGGGGGGTCACTGAAGCTTTCTTT,CASSGNPNDRGVTEAFF
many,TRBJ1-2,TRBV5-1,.,TGCGCCAGCAGCGAGGACAGCTATGGCTACACCTTC,CASSEDSYGYTF
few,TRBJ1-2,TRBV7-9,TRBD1,TGTGCCAGCAGCCCATCAAGGGACAGGGTTGGCTACACCTTC,CASSPSRDRVGYTF
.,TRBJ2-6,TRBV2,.,TGTGCCAGCAGTAAAGGCCAATTGCCGGCCTACGTGATGGAGTTC,CASSKGQLPAYVMEF
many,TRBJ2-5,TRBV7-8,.,TGTGCCAGCAGCTTAGCTCAGTTCCAAGAGACCCAGTACTTC,CASSLAQFQETQYF
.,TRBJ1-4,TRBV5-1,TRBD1,TGCGCCAGCAGCTGGCAGGGGGACGGTGAAAAACTGTTTTTT,CASSWQGDGEKLFF
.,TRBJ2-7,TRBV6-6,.,TGTGCCAGCAGTCACTATCTTACTGGGAACAAGCTCTACGAGCAGTACTTC,CASSHYLTGNKLYEQYF
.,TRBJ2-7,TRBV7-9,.,TGTGCCAGCAGCTTGAACACCCCGAGCCCCTACGAGCAGTACTTC,CASSLNTPSPYEQYF
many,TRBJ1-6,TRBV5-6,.,TGTGCCAGCAGCCGGGGAGGTAATGATTCACCCCTCCACTTT,CASSRGGNDSPLHF
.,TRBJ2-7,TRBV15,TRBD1,TGTGCCACCAGCAGCGACAGGGGTGGCGAGCAGTACTTC,CATSSDRGGEQYF
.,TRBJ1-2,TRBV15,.,TGTGCCACCAGCAATGGTGGGGGCAGCTTAAACTATGGCTACACCTTC,CATSNGGGSLNYGYTF